A selection of T cell receptor beta chains follows, all from one sample in a study of T cell responses to AZD1222 COVID-19 vaccine. The repertoire was sequenced with immunoSEQ multiplex PCR; TCRdb's copy has only in-frame clones and lacks some. The table lists 180,000 or so clones, just under 90% of them singletons. Sequenced here: peripheral blood, sampled 28 days after the second dose of the MenACWY control vaccine. These receptors all stem from an adult who received the MenACWY meningococcal vaccine as a control. Both conserved end residues are part of each CDR3. A D gene is named only where the DNA matches it firmly. Some rows mark clone size as missing; the rest say once, few, many or name a class of expanded clone.

>NA|TRBJ1-3|NA|TRBV7-9
CASSPFLKQGPGNTIYF
TGTGCCAGCAGCCCTTTCCTTAAACAGGGTCCCGGAAACACCATATATTTT
>NA|TRBJ1-5|NA|TRBV25-1
CASSTGSNQPQHF
TGTGCCAGCAGTACGGGGAGCAATCAGCCCCAGCATTTT
>NA|TRBJ1-5|NA|TRBV19
CASSDGGVSGNGGVNQPQHF
TGTGCCAGTAGCGACGGAGGGGTTTCAGGGAATGGTGGAGTCAATCAGCCCCAGCATTTT
>NA|TRBJ1-4|NA|TRBV18
CASSPGIVEKLFF
TGTGCCAGCTCACCTGGGATCGTTGAAAAACTGTTTTTT
>NA|TRBJ1-3|NA|TRBV14
CASSQSHREVNTIYF
TGTGCCAGCAGCCAATCCCACAGGGAAGTGAACACCATATATTTT
>NA|TRBJ2-7|NA|TRBV24-1
CATSAGGLSSYEQYF
TGTGCCACCAGTGCGGGGGGCTTAAGCTCCTACGAGCAGTACTTC
>NA|TRBJ2-5|NA|TRBV7-2
CASSFGGPQETQYF
TGTGCCAGCAGCTTCGGGGGACCCCAAGAGACCCAGTACTTC
>TRBD2|TRBJ2-1|NA|TRBV7-3
CASSFGLAGLDEQFF
TGTGCCAGCAGCTTCGGGCTAGCGGGATTGGATGAGCAGTTCTTC
>NA|TRBJ1-2|NA|TRBV5-4
CASSRWEEKNYGYTF
TGTGCCAGCAGCCGGTGGGAAGAAAAAAACTATGGCTACACCTTC
>NA|TRBJ1-4|NA|TRBV27
CASSLFWAGAQDEKLFF
TGTGCCAGCAGTTTATTTTGGGCAGGGGCGCAGGATGAAAAACTGTTTTTT
>NA|TRBJ1-6|NA|TRBV27
CASSLAQHSPLHF
TGTGCCAGCAGTTTAGCGCAGCATTCACCCCTCCACTTT
>NA|TRBJ1-2|NA|TRBV3-1/TRBV3-2
CASSQVSSGRYGYTF
TGTGCCAGCAGCCAAGTTAGTTCGGGGCGTTATGGCTACACCTTC
>NA|TRBJ2-7|NA|TRBV14
CASSQVGLISYEQYF
TGTGCCAGCAGCCAAGTCGGGCTCATTTCCTACGAGCAGTACTTC
>NA|TRBJ1-2|once|TRBV18
CASSPGDTAYGYTF
TGTGCCAGCTCACCCGGGGACACTGCTTATGGCTACACCTTC
>NA|TRBJ1-6|once|TRBV5-6
CASSLPTSSPLHF
TGTGCCAGCAGCTTACCGACCTCTTCACCCCTCCACTTT
>NA|TRBJ2-7|NA|TRBV3-1/TRBV3-2
CASSQDGGAAEQYF
TGTGCCAGCAGCCAAGATGGGGGGGCCGCCGAGCAGTACTTC